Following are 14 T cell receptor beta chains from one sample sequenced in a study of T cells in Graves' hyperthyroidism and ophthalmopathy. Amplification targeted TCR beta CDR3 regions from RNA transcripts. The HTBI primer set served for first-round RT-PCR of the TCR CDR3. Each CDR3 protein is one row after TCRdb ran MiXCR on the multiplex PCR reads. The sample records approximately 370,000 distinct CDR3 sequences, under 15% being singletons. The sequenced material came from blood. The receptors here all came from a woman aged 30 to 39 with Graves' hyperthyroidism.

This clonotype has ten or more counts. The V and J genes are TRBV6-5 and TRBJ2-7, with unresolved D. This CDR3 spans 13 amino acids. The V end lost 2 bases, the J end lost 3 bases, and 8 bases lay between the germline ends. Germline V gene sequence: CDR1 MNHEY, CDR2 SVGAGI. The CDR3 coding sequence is TGTGCCAGCAGTTACATCGGTCTCTACGAGCAGTACTTC. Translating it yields CASSYIGLYEQYF.

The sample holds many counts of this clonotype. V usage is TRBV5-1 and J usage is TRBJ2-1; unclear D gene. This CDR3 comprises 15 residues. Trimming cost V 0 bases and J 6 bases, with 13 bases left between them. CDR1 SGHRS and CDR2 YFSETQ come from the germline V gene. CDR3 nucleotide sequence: TGCGCCAGCAGCTTGGAGGGTAGCTTGATCAATGAGCAGTTCTTC. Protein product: CASSLEGSLINEQFF.

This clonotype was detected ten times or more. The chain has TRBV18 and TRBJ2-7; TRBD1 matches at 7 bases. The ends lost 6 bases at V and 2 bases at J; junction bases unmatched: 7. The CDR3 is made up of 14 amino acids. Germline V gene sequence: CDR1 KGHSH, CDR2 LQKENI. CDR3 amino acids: CASSESGQTYEQYF. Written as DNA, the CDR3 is TGTGCCAGCTCTGAATCGGGACAGACCTACGAGCAGTACTTC.

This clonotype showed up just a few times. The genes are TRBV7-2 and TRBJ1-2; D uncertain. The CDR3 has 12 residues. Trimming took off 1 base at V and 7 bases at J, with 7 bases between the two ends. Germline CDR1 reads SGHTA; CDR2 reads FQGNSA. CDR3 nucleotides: TGTGCCAGCAGCTTAGAATTTTTTGGCTACACCTTC. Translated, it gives CASSLEFFGYTF.

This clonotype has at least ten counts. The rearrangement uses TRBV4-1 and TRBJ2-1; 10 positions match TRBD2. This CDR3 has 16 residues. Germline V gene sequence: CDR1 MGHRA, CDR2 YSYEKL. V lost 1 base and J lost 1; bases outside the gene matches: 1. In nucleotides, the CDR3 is TGCGCCAGCAGCCAAGGGACTAGCGGATCCTACAATGAGCAGTTCTTC. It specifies CASSQGTSGSYNEQFF.

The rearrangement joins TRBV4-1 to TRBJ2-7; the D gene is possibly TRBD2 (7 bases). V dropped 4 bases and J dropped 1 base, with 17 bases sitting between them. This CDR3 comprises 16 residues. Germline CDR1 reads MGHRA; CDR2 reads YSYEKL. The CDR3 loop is CASSRGGGRSSYEQYF. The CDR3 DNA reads TGCGCCAGCAGCCGTGGGGGCGGGAGATCTTCCTACGAGCAGTACTTC.

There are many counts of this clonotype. CDR3 DNA sequence: TGTGCCAGCAGTGTCGAGACTAGCGGCACAGATACGCAGTATTTT. This gives the protein CASSVETSGTDTQYF. This chain links TRBV2 with TRBJ2-3; 8 bases agree with TRBD2. The germline V gene has CDR1 SNHLY and CDR2 FYNNEI. V lost 4 bases to trimming and J lost 1 base; unmatched junction nucleotides: 4. The CDR3 has 15 amino acids. Combining the CDR3 with reference TRBV2 and TRBJ2-3 gives the whole variable domain EPEVTQTPSHQVTQMGQEVILRCVPISNHLYFYWYRQILGQKVEFLVSFYNNEISEKSEIFDDQFSVERPDGSNFTLKIRSTKLEDSAMYFCASSVETSGTDTQYFGPGTRLTVL.

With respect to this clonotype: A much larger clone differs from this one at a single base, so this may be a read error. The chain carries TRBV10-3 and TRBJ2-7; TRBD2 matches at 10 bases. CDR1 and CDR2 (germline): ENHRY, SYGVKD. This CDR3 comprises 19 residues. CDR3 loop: CATSESFTSGTIYSYEQYF. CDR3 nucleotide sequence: TGTGCCACCAGTGAGTCCTTTACTAGCGGGACAATCTACTCCTACGAGCAGTACTTC.

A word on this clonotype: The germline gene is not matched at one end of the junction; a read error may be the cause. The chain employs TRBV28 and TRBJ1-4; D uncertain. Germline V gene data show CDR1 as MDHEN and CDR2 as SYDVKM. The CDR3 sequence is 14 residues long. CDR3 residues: CAGSLGGISEKLFF. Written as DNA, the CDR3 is TGTGCCGGCAGTTTAGGAGGGATTAGTGAAAAACTGTTTTTT.

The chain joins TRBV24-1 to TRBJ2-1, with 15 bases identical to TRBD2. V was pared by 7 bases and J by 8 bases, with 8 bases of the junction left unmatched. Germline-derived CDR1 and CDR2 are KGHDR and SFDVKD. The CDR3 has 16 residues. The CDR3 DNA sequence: TGTGCCACCAGCGTACCCGGGACTAGCGGGAGGTATGAGCAGTTCTTC. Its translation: CATSVPGTSGRYEQFF.

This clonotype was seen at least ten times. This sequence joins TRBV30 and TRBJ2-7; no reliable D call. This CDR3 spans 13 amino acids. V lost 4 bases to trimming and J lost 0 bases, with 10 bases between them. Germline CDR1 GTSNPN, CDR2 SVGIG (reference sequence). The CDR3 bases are TGTGCCTGGAAGGGTCCTCCCTCCTACGAGCAGTACTTC. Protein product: CAWKGPPSYEQYF.

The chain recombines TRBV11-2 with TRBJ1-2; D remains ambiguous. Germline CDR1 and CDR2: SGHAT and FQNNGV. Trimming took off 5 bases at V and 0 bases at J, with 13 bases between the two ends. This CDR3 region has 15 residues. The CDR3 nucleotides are TGTGCCAGCAGCCCGGAATATATAGCTAACTATGGCTACACCTTC. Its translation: CASSPEYIANYGYTF.

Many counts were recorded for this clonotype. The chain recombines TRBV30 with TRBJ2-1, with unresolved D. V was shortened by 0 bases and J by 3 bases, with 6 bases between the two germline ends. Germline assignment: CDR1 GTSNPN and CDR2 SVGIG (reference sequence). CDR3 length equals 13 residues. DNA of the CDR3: TGTGCCTGGAGTGTATCTGGCTACAATGAGCAGTTCTTC. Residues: CAWSVSGYNEQFF.

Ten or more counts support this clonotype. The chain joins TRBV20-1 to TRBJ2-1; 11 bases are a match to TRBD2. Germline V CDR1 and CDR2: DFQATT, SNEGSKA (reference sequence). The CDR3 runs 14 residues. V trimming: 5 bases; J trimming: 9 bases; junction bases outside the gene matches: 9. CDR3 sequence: CSAQMPGTSGEQFF. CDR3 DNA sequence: TGCAGTGCTCAAATGCCTGGGACTAGCGGTGAGCAGTTCTTC.